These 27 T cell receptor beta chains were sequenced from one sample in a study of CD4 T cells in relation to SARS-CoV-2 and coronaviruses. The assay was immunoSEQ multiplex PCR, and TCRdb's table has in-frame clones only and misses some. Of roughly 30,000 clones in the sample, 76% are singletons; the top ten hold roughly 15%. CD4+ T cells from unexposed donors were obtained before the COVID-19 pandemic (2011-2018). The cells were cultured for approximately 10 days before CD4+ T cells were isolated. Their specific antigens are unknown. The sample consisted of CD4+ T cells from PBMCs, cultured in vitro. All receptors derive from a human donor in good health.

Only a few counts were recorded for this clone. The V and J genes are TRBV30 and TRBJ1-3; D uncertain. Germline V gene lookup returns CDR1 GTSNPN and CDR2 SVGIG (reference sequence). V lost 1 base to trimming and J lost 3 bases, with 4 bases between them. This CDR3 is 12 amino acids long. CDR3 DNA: TGTGCCTGGAGTGCCAGTGGAAACACCATATATTTT. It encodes CAWSASGNTIYF.

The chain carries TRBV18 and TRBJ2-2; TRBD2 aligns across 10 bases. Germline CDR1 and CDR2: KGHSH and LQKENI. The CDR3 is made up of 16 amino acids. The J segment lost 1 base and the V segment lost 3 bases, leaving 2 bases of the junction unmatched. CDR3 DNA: TGTGCCAGCTCACCTGGACTAGCGGTGAACACCGGGGAGCTGTTTTTT. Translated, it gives CASSPGLAVNTGELFF.

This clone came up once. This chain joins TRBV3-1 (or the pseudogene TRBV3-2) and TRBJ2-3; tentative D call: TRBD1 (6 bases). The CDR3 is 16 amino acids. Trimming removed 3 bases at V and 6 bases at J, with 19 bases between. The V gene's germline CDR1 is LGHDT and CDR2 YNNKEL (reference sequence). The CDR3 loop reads CASSQTLSTGRDTQYF. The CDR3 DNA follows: TGTGCCAGCAGCCAGACCCTATCGACAGGCCGGGATACGCAGTATTTT.

The CDR3: CASRGTGGGELFF. The CDR3, as DNA: TGTGCCAGCAGAGGGACAGGGGGCGGGGAACTGTTTTTT. The chain is built from TRBV6-5 and TRBJ1-4; 12 bases agree with TRBD1. V dropped 6 bases and J dropped 12; count of bases not matched to a gene: 5. Germline V gives CDR1 MNHEY, CDR2 SVGAGI. This CDR3 is 13 amino acids long.

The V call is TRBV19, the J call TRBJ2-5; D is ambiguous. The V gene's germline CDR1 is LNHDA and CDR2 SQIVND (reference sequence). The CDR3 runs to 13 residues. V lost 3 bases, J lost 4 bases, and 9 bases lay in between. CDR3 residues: CASSIDGPETQYF. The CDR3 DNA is TGTGCCAGTAGTATCGACGGACCAGAGACCCAGTACTTC.

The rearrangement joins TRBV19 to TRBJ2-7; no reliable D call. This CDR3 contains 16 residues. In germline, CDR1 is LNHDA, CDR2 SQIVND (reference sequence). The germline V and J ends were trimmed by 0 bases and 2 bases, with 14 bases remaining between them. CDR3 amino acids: CASSIERPPLAYEQYF. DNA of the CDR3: TGTGCCAGTAGTATAGAACGGCCTCCTTTGGCCTACGAGCAGTACTTC.

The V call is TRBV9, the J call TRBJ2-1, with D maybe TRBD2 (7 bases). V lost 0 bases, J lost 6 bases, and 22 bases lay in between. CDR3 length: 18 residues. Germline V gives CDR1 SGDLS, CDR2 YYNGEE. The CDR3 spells CASSVGRWWRGLVNEQFF. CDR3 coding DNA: TGTGCCAGCAGCGTAGGGCGTTGGTGGCGGGGGCTAGTCAATGAGCAGTTCTTC. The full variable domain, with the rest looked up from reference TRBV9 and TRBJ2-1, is DSGVTQTPKHLITATGQRVTLRCSPRSGDLSVYWYQQSLDQGLQFLIQYYNGEERAKGNILERFSAQQFPDLHSELNLSSLELGDSALYFCASSVGRWWRGLVNEQFFGPGTRLTVL.

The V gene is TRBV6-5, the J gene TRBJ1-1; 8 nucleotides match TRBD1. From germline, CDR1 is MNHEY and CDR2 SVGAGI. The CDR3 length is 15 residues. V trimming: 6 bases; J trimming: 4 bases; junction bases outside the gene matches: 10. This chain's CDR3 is CASSRLGQGGTEAFF. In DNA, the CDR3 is TGTGCCAGCAGCCGACTAGGACAGGGAGGCACTGAAGCTTTCTTT.

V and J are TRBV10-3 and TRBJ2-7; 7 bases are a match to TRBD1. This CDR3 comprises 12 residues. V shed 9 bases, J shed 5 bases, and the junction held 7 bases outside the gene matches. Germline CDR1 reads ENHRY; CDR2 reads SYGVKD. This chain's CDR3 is CAIQGSGNEQYF. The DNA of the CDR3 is TGTGCCATACAGGGGAGTGGGAACGAGCAGTACTTC.

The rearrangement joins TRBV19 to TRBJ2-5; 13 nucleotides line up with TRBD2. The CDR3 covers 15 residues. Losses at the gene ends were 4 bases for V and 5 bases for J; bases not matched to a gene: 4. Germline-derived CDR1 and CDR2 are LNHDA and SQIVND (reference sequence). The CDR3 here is CASSTGTSGMETQYF. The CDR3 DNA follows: TGTGCCAGTAGTACCGGGACTAGCGGGATGGAGACCCAGTACTTC.

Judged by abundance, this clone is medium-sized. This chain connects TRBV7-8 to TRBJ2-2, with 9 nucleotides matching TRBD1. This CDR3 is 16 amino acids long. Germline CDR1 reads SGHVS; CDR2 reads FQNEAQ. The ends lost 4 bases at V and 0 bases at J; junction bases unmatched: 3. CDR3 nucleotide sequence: TGTGCCAGCAGCTCCCGGGACAGGGCGAACACCGGGGAGCTGTTTTTT. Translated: CASSSRDRANTGELFF.

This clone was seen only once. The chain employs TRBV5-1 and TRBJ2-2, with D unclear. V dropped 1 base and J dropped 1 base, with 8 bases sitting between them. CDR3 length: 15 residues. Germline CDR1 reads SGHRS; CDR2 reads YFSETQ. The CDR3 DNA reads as TGCGCCAGCAGCTTGATCGTCCAGAACACCGGGGAGCTGTTTTTT. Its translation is CASSLIVQNTGELFF.

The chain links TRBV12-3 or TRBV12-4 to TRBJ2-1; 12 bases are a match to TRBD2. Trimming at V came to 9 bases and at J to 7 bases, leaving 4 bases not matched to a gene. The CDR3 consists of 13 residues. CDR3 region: CARRLAGANEQFF. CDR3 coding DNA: TGTGCCAGGCGACTAGCGGGAGCAAATGAGCAGTTCTTC.

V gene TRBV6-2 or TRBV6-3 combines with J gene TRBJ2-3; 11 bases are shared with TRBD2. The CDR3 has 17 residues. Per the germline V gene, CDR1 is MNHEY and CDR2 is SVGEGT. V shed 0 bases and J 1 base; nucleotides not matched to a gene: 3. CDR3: CASSYSPLAGGTDTQYF. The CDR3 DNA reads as TGTGCCAGCAGTTACTCACCACTAGCGGGAGGCACAGATACGCAGTATTTT.

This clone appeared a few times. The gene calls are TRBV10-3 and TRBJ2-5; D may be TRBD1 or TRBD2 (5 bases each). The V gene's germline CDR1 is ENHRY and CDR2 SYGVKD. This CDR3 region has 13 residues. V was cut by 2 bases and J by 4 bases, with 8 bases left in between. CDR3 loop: CAISEGGRETQYF. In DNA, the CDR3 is TGTGCCATCAGTGAGGGGGGACGAGAGACCCAGTACTTC.

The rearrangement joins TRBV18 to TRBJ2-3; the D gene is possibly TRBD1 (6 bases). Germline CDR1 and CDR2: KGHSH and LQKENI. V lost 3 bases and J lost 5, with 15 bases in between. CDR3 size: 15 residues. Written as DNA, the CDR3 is TGTGCCAGCTCACCCCCTGGGGGCCCCGGAGATACGCAGTATTTT. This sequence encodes CASSPPGGPGDTQYF.

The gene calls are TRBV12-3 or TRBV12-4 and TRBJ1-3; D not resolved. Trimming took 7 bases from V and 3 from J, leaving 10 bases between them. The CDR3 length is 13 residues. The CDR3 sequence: CASTRGSGNTIYF. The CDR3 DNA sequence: TGTGCCAGCACACGGGGTAGTGGAAACACCATATATTTT.

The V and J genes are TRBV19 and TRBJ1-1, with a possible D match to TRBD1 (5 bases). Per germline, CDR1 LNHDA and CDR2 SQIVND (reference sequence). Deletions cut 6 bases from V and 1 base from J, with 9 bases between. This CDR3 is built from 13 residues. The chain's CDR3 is CASSRAGNTEAFF. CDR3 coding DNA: TGTGCCAGTAGCAGGGCTGGGAACACTGAAGCTTTCTTT.

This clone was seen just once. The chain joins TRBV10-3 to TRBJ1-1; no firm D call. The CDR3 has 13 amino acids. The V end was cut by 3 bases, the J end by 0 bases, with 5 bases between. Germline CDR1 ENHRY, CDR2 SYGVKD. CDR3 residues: CAISDNMNTEAFF. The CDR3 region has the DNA TGTGCCATCAGTGACAACATGAACACTGAAGCTTTCTTT.

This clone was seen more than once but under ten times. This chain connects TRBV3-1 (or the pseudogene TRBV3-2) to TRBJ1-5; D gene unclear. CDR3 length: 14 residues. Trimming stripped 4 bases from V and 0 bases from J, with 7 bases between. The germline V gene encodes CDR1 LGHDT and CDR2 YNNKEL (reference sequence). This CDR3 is CASSRQDSNQPQHF. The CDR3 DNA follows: TGTGCCAGCAGCCGTCAGGATAGCAATCAGCCCCAGCATTTT.

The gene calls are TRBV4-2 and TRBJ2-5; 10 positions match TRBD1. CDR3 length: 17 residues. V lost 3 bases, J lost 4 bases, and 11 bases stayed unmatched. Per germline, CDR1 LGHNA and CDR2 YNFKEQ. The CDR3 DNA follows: TGTGCCAGCAGCCAGGGTTTAGGACAGGGGGTACGAGAGACCCAGTACTTC. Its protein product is CASSQGLGQGVRETQYF.

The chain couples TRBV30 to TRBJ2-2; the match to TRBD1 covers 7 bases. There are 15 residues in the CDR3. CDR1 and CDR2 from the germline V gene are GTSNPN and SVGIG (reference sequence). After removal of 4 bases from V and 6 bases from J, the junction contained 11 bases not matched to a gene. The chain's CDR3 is CAWNFGTVKPGELFF. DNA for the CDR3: TGTGCCTGGAACTTCGGGACAGTGAAACCCGGGGAGCTGTTTTTT.

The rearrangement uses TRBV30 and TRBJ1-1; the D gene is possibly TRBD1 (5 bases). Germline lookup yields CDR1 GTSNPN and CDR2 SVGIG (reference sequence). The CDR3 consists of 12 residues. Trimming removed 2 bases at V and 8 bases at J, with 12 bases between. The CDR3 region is CAWSPQVTEAFF. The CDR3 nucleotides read TGTGCCTGGAGTCCACAGGTAACAGAAGCTTTCTTT.

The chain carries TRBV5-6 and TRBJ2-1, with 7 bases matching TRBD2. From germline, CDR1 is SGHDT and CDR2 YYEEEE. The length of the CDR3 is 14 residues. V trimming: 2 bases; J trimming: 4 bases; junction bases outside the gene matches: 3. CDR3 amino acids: CASSLPGGYNEQFF. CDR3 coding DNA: TGTGCCAGCAGCTTACCGGGGGGTTACAATGAGCAGTTCTTC.

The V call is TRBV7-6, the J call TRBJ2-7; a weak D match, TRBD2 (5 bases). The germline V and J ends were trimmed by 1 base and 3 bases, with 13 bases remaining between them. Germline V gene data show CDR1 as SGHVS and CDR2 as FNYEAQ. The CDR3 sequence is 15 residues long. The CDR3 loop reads CASSLEVRGGYEQYF. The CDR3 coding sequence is TGTGCCAGCAGCTTAGAAGTCCGTGGAGGCTACGAGCAGTACTTC.

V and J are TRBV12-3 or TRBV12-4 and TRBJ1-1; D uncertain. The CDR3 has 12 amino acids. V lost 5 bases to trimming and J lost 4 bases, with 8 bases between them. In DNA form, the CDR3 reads TGTGCCAGCAGTCCCGTAAGCACTGAAGCTTTCTTT. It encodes CASSPVSTEAFF.

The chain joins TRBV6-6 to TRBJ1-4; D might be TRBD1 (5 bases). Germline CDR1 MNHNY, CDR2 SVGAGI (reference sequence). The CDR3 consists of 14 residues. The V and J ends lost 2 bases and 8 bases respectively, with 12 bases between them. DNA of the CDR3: TGTGCCAGCAGTTACCGCATGGGGGGGGAAAAACTGTTTTTT. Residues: CASSYRMGGEKLFF.